The sample holds a few counts of the clone carrying this TCR beta chain. Each of the CD4+ naive, central memory, regulatory and stem cell-like memory populations was sorted via CD45RO/CCR7/CD25/CD127/CD95/CD27. This sample was included in a study of beta chain features in type 1 diabetes. TCRB transcripts that were expressed got sequenced, as all of the isolated RNA had been reverse transcribed. Sequencing used immunoSEQ multiplex PCR; TCRdb keeps in-frame clones, though not all of them. The sample includes 300,000 to 400,000 clones, less than 9.5% of them seen just once. This CDR3 has 13 amino acids. Per the germline V gene, CDR1 is SQVTM and CDR2 is ANQGSEA. V was cut by 5 bases and J by 2 bases, with 12 bases left in between.

This rearrangement joins TRBV29-1 to TRBJ1-2; D not resolved. The clonotype was recovered from a woman in her late teens or twenties in good health. Sequenced: central memory CD4+ T cells from blood. CDR3 bases: TGCAGCGTTCGGTTATTAGCCAACTATGGCTACACCTTC. It translates to CSVRLLANYGYTF. The variable domain in full, with the rest retrieved from reference TRBV29-1 and TRBJ1-2, is SAVISQKPSRDICQRGTSLTIQCQVDSQVTMMFWYRQQPGQSLTLIATANQGSEATYESGFVIDKFPISRPNLTFSTLTVSNMSPEDSSIYLCSVRLLANYGYTFGSGTRLTVV.